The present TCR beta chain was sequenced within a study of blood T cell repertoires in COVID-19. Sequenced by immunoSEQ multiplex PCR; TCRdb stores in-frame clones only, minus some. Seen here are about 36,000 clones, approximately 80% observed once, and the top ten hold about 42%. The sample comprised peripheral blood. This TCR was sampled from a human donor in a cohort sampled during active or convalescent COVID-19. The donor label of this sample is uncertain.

In DNA, the CDR3 is TGTGCCAGCAGCCCCACAGGGGGCACTGGGGCCAACGTCCTGACTTTC. Its protein is CASSPTGGTGANVLTF. This chain uses TRBV5-5 with TRBJ2-6, with 9 positions matching TRBD1. CDR3 length equals 16 residues. Germline CDR1 SGHKS, CDR2 YYEKEE (reference sequence). Unmatched junction bases numbered 4, after V lost 4 bases and J lost 2 bases.